These 18 T cell receptor beta chains were all obtained from the same sample, sequenced in a study of T-cell reconstitution after alpha-beta-depleted transplantation in children. Unique molecular identifiers were used to barcode this TCRbeta library. One entry per CDR3 protein results from TCRdb running MiXCR on the PCR reads. The table has some 500,000 distinct CDR3 sequences, 32% seen once. This sample comprised PBMCs from the stem cell graft donor, obtained from the stem cell graft. These TCRs come from a human donor who donated a stem cell graft to a child with aplastic anemia.

This clonotype was observed a handful of times. The chain uses TRBV29-1 and TRBJ2-2; unclear D gene. This CDR3 region has 10 residues. The V end lost 5 bases, the J end lost 3 bases, and 1 base lay between the germline ends. The V gene's germline CDR1 is SQVTM and CDR2 ANQGSEA. CDR3 DNA: TGCAGCGTTTACACCGGGGAGCTGTTTTTT. It specifies CSVYTGELFF.

A few counts support this clonotype. The chain couples TRBV7-2 to TRBJ1-2, with D maybe TRBD1 (6 bases). Germline V gene sequence: CDR1 SGHTA, CDR2 FQGNSA. The V end was cut by 4 bases, the J end by 7 bases, with 16 bases between. The CDR3 runs to 14 residues. The CDR3 spells CASSSRRQVGGYTF. CDR3 coding DNA: TGTGCCAGCAGCTCTCGTAGACAGGTCGGTGGCTACACCTTC. Based on the CDR3 plus reference TRBV7-2 and TRBJ1-2, the full variable domain is GAGVSQSPSNKVTEKGKDVELRCDPISGHTALYWYRQSLGQGLEFLIYFQGNSAPDKSGLPSDRFSAERTGGSVSTLTIQRTQQEDSAVYLCASSSRRQVGGYTFGSGTRLTVV.

The J gene is TRBJ1-5, the V gene TRBV12-3 or TRBV12-4; D call uncertain. This CDR3 has 13 amino acids. With 5 bases removed from V and 7 bases from J, the gap between germline ends came to 12 bases. As DNA, the CDR3 is TGTGCCAGCAGTCTGAACCCACGCCAGCCCCAGCATTTT. Its translation is CASSLNPRQPQHF.

This clonotype was found a few times. The chain is built from TRBV7-3 and TRBJ2-1; 9 bases match TRBD2. This CDR3 has 16 amino acids. CDR1 SGHTA and CDR2 FQGTGA come from the germline V gene. V lost 3 bases to trimming and J lost 4 bases; unmatched junction nucleotides: 7. The CDR3 DNA follows: TGTGCCAGCAGCTTTATGGCGGGAGGGCCTTACAATGAGCAGTTCTTC. Residues: CASSFMAGGPYNEQFF.

The chain combines TRBV11-3 with TRBJ2-2; the D gene is possibly TRBD2 (5 bases). The CDR3 is made up of 14 amino acids. Germline CDR1 is SGHNT and CDR2 is YENEEA. The V gene lost 4 bases and the J gene lost 2 bases, with 8 bases spanning the gap. CDR3 loop: CASSSGINTGELFF. The CDR3 coding sequence is TGTGCCAGCAGCTCCGGGATCAACACCGGGGAGCTGTTTTTT.

The chain joins TRBV12-3 or TRBV12-4 to TRBJ2-1; D call uncertain. CDR3 size: 12 residues. Trimming stripped 6 bases from V and 5 bases from J, with 8 bases between. The CDR3, as DNA: TGTGCCAGCAGCCAGAGAGACAATGAGCAGTTCTTC. Translation: CASSQRDNEQFF.

This chain connects TRBV21-1 to TRBJ2-6. TRBV21-1 is reported as a pseudogene. The CDR3 spans 16 residues. The CDR3 is CASSKFGAPGANVLTF. The CDR3 nucleotides are TGTGCCAGCAGCAAGTTTGGGGCTCCTGGGGCCAACGTCCTGACTTTC.

This clonotype occurred a few times. The chain links TRBV6-1 to TRBJ2-7; TRBD2 matches 8 bases. Germline V gene lookup returns CDR1 MNHNS and CDR2 SASEGT. This CDR3 spans 13 amino acids. The V and J ends lost 6 bases and 2 bases, in that order; junction bases with no gene match: 3. CDR3 residues: CASRERGTYEQYV. The CDR3 coding sequence is TGTGCCAGCAGGGAGCGGGGGACCTACGAGCAGTACGTC.

This clonotype has only a few counts. The chain has TRBV7-2 and TRBJ2-7, with TRBD1 as a possible D gene (5 bases). The ends were cut back, 1 base at V and 0 bases at J, with 13 bases in the middle. In germline, CDR1 is SGHTA, CDR2 FQGNSA. The CDR3 spans 16 residues. For the CDR3, the DNA is TGTGCCAGCAGCTTAGAATGGGGCCGGAGCTCCTACGAGCAGTACGTC. Translated: CASSLEWGRSSYEQYV.

The chain uses TRBV3-1 and TRBJ2-5; TRBD2 agrees at 8 bases. Germline lookup yields CDR1 LGHDT and CDR2 YNNKEL (reference sequence). The CDR3 runs 15 residues. With 0 bases clipped from V and 5 bases from J, the junction kept 5 bases outside the gene matches. The CDR3 DNA sequence: TGTGCCAGCAGCCAAGAGGTGGCTAGCGGGGAGACCCAGTACTTC. It yields the protein CASSQEVASGETQYF.

The chain is built from TRBV11-2 and TRBJ1-5; maybe TRBD1 (5 bases). Germline V gene data show CDR1 as SGHAT and CDR2 as FQNNGV. The CDR3 totals 15 residues. Trimming pared 0 bases from V and 2 bases from J, leaving 8 bases between. CDR3 in DNA: TGTGCCAGCAGCTTAGAGGGGCATGGCAATCAGCCCCAGCATTTT. It translates to CASSLEGHGNQPQHF.

The chain is built from TRBV7-2 and TRBJ1-3; D perhaps matches TRBD1 (6 bases). The germline V and J ends were trimmed by 4 bases and 4 bases, with 14 bases remaining between them. Germline V gene lookup returns CDR1 SGHTA and CDR2 FQGNSA. The CDR3 loop spans 15 amino acids. CDR3 in amino acids: CASSSAGATGNTIYF. In DNA form, the CDR3 reads TGTGCCAGCAGCTCGGCGGGGGCGACGGGAAACACCATATATTTT.

This chain joins TRBV7-6 and TRBJ2-5, with 11 bases aligning to TRBD2. The V and J ends lost 8 bases and 1 base, in that order; junction bases with no gene match: 9. The germline CDR1 and CDR2 sequences are SGHVS and FNYEAQ. The CDR3 totals 16 residues. CDR3: CASSPPSGRPQETQYF. CDR3 DNA sequence: TGTGCCAGCTCTCCCCCTAGCGGGAGGCCCCAAGAGACCCAGTACTTC.

This clonotype was seen a few times. The chain is built from TRBV9 and TRBJ2-7; either TRBD1 or TRBD2 may fit D (5 bases each). Trimming removed 4 bases from V and 6 bases from J, with 17 bases in between. CDR1 SGDLS and CDR2 YYNGEE come from the germline V gene. The CDR3 consists of 14 residues. The CDR3 DNA reads as TGTGCCAGCAGCTCGCAGCAGGGAGTAGGCGAGCAGTACTTC. This encodes CASSSQQGVGEQYF.

A few counts support this clonotype. The chain combines TRBV5-1 with TRBJ2-2, with 10 positions matching TRBD1. V lost 5 bases to trimming and J lost 3 bases; unmatched junction nucleotides: 4. The CDR3 runs 15 residues. Germline V gene data show CDR1 as SGHRS and CDR2 as YFSETQ. Here the CDR3 reads CASRHGTGDTGELFF. The CDR3 DNA reads TGCGCCAGCAGACACGGGACAGGGGACACCGGGGAGCTGTTTTTT.

The genes are TRBV7-2 and TRBJ1-5; possible D gene TRBD1, 6 bases. V was pared by 5 bases and J by 4 bases, with 18 bases between. The CDR3 runs 16 residues. Per germline, CDR1 SGHTA and CDR2 FQGNSA. The CDR3 DNA is TGTGCCAGCAGCCGAGGTGGGGGGGGCTGGAATCAGCCCCAGCATTTT. Translation: CASSRGGGGWNQPQHF.

This sequence joins TRBV12-3 or TRBV12-4 and TRBJ2-3, with TRBD2 matching over 12 bases. V shed 2 bases, J shed 2 bases, and the junction held 8 bases outside the gene matches. The CDR3 extends over 18 amino acids. The CDR3 nucleotides read TGTGCCAGCAGTTTAAGTTCGGCTAGCGGGAGGGCCACAGATACGCAGTATTTT. Amino acids: CASSLSSASGRATDTQYF.

A few counts support this clonotype. The J gene is TRBJ1-2, the V gene TRBV6-6; the D is unclear. CDR1 MNHNY and CDR2 SVGAGI come from the germline V gene (reference sequence). The CDR3 spans 13 residues. V lost 5 bases to trimming and J lost 6 bases, with 13 bases between them. The CDR3 region is CASSPREEDGYTF. The CDR3 coding sequence is TGTGCCAGCAGTCCCCGAGAGGAGGATGGCTACACCTTC.